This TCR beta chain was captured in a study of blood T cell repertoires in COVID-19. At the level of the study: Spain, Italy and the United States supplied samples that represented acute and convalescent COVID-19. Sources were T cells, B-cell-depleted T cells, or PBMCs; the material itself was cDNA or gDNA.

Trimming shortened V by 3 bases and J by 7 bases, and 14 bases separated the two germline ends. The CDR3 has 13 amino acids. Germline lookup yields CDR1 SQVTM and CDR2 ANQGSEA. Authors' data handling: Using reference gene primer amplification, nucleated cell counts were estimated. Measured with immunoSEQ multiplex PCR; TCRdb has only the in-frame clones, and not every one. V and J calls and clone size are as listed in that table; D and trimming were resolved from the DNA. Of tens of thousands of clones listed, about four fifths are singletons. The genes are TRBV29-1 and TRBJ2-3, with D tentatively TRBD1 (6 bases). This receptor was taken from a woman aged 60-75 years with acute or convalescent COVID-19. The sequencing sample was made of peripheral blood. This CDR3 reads CSVDFGQSNTQYF. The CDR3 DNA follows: TGCAGCGTTGACTTCGGACAGAGCAATACGCAGTATTTT.